This T cell receptor beta chain was profiled in a study of T-cell reconstitution after alpha-beta-depleted transplantation in children. Preparation of the TCRbeta library involved a method that used unique molecular identifiers. TCRdb itself ran the PCR reads through MiXCR, one entry per CDR3 protein. The sample gives approximately 520,000 distinct CDR3 sequences, 32% of which show up once; under 3% is in the top ten. Germline CDR1 DFQATT, CDR2 SNEGSKA (reference sequence). Trimming stripped 1 base from V and 6 bases from J, with 16 bases between. The CDR3 has 15 residues. The rearrangement uses TRBV20-1 and TRBJ2-4; TRBD1 might be the D (6 bases). This clonotype was sampled from a human donor who donated a stem cell graft to a child with aplastic anemia. The sample consisted of PBMCs from the stem cell graft donor, taken from the stem cell graft. CDR3 bases: TGCAGTGCTAGAGTCCGCAGCCTAGGGGGAAACATTCAGTACTTC. Residues: CSARVRSLGGNIQYF.